A selection of T cell receptor beta chains follows, all from one sample in a study of technical replicates of blood from a handful of donors. Sequencing was performed with immunoSEQ multiplex PCR; in TCRdb, only in-frame clones are kept and a portion is missing. The sample lists about 70,000 clones; around 97% were seen once. The specimen sequenced was T cells isolated from PBMCs. These receptors were taken from a human donor in good health. The CDR3 runs from the conserved cysteine through the conserved F or W. Fields, in order: D gene, V gene, J gene, clone size, CDR3 protein, CDR3 DNA. A D gene is named only where the DNA matches it firmly. Clone size is not always given. Where it is, it says once, few, many or a class for expanded clones.

D: TRBD1
V: TRBV6-1
J: TRBJ1-2
size: once
CDR3: CASSGEFQGAYGYTF
DNA: TGTGCCAGCAGTGGAGAATTTCAGGGGGCCTATGGCTACACCTTC

D: TRBD2
V: TRBV28
J: TRBJ2-5
size: .
CDR3: CASSFKGLAGVETQYF
DNA: TGTGCCAGCAGTTTTAAGGGGCTAGCGGGAGTTGAGACCCAGTACTTC

D: .
V: TRBV5-1
J: TRBJ2-3
size: .
CDR3: CASSLRPPSEGTDTQYF
DNA: TGCGCCAGCAGCTTGAGGCCGCCCAGCGAGGGCACAGATACGCAGTATTTT

D: TRBD2
V: TRBV5-1
J: TRBJ2-7
size: .
CDR3: CASSLGLAGGPPYEQYF
DNA: TGCGCCAGCAGCTTGGGACTAGCGGGAGGGCCCCCCTACGAGCAGTACTTC

D: .
V: TRBV6-5
J: TRBJ2-2
size: .
CDR3: CASSYRYTGELFF
DNA: TGTGCCAGCAGTTACCGGTACACCGGGGAGCTGTTTTTT

D: .
V: TRBV11-3
J: TRBJ2-5
size: .
CDR3: CASSPLNAAGSLPTQYF
DNA: TGTGCCAGCAGCCCTCTAAACGCGGCAGGGTCCCTCCCGACCCAGTACTTC

D: TRBD2
V: TRBV4-2
J: TRBJ2-7
size: .
CDR3: CASSQERAGAYEQYF
DNA: TGTGCCAGCAGCCAAGAAAGAGCGGGAGCTTACGAGCAGTACTTC

D: TRBD1
V: TRBV10-1
J: TRBJ1-1
size: .
CDR3: CASSLGTLQGKRMNTEAFF
DNA: TGCGCCAGCAGCCTAGGCACCTTACAGGGGAAACGGATGAACACTGAAGCTTTCTTT

D: TRBD2
V: TRBV5-1
J: TRBJ2-3
size: .
CDR3: CASSYLSGTSGIDTQYF
DNA: TGCGCCAGCAGCTACTTATCCGGGACTAGCGGGATTGATACGCAGTATTTT

D: TRBD2
V: TRBV28
J: TRBJ2-7
size: .
CDR3: CATRTSTMSSYEQYF
DNA: TGTGCCACCCGGACTAGCACCATGAGCTCCTACGAGCAGTACTTC

D: .
V: TRBV19
J: TRBJ2-7
size: .
CDR3: CASSSALSSYEQYF
DNA: TGTGCCAGTAGTAGTGCGCTGTCCTCCTACGAGCAGTACTTC

D: .
V: TRBV30
J: TRBJ2-1
size: .
CDR3: CAWSERDEQFF
DNA: TGTGCCTGGAGTGAAAGAGATGAGCAGTTCTTC

D: TRBD2
V: TRBV29-1
J: TRBJ2-1
size: .
CDR3: CSVPLLAASSYNEQFF
DNA: TGCAGCGTACCCCTACTAGCGGCGAGCTCCTACAATGAGCAGTTCTTC

D: TRBD1
V: TRBV7-8
J: TRBJ1-2
size: .
CDR3: CASSLRVGRGAANYGYTF
DNA: TGTGCCAGCAGCTTACGTGTGGGCAGGGGGGCTGCTAACTATGGCTACACCTTC

D: TRBD1
V: TRBV5-1
J: TRBJ1-1
size: .
CDR3: CASSLWYRDRPEAFF
DNA: TGCGCCAGCAGCTTATGGTACCGGGACAGGCCTGAAGCTTTCTTT

D: TRBD2
V: TRBV4-2
J: TRBJ2-5
size: .
CDR3: CASSQVTSGTETQYF
DNA: TGTGCCAGCAGCCAAGTTACTAGCGGGACAGAGACCCAGTACTTC

D: .
V: TRBV6-5
J: TRBJ1-3
size: once
CDR3: CASSYLPGDGNTIYF
DNA: TGTGCCAGCAGTTACCTCCCAGGGGATGGAAACACCATATATTTT

D: TRBD1
V: TRBV10-1
J: TRBJ1-1
size: .
CDR3: CASSANRGWTEAFF
DNA: TGCGCCAGCAGTGCCAACAGGGGTTGGACTGAAGCTTTCTTT

D: TRBD1
V: TRBV5-1
J: TRBJ2-7
size: .
CDR3: CASSYRDSQYEQYF
DNA: TGCGCCAGCAGCTATAGGGACAGCCAATACGAGCAGTACTTC

D: TRBD1
V: TRBV5-6
J: TRBJ1-2
size: few
CDR3: CASSLGQGIYGYTF
DNA: TGTGCCAGCAGCTTGGGACAGGGGATCTATGGCTACACCTTC

D: TRBD1
V: TRBV7-8
J: TRBJ1-4
size: .
CDR3: CASSSDRDKLFF
DNA: TGTGCCAGCAGCTCAGACAGGGACAAACTGTTTTTT

D: TRBD1
V: TRBV5-5
J: TRBJ1-6
size: few
CDR3: CASNIRMGTGNSPLHF
DNA: TGTGCCAGCAACATTCGGATGGGGACAGGAAATTCACCCCTCCACTTT

D: .
V: TRBV5-4
J: TRBJ2-1
size: .
CDR3: CASSKHGNEQFF
DNA: TGTGCCAGCAGCAAGCACGGCAATGAGCAGTTCTTC

D: .
V: TRBV11-2
J: TRBJ2-5
size: .
CDR3: CASSKWWQEGTQYF
DNA: TGTGCCAGCAGTAAGTGGTGGCAGGAAGGGACCCAGTACTTC

D: TRBD2
V: TRBV4-1
J: TRBJ2-3
size: .
CDR3: CASSQDVLAGVPDTQYF
DNA: TGCGCCAGCAGCCAAGATGTACTAGCGGGAGTACCAGATACGCAGTATTTT

D: TRBD2
V: TRBV7-9
J: TRBJ2-1
size: .
CDR3: CASSPGLVTVDEQFF
DNA: TGTGCCAGCAGCCCGGGACTAGTCACCGTCGATGAGCAGTTCTTC

D: .
V: TRBV27
J: TRBJ1-1
size: .
CDR3: CASSLSPSPGTEAFF
DNA: TGTGCCAGCAGTTTATCCCCTAGTCCGGGCACTGAAGCTTTCTTT

D: .
V: TRBV2
J: TRBJ1-2
size: .
CDR3: CASSEGPAVQGGYTF
DNA: TGTGCCAGCAGTGAAGGGCCAGCTGTGCAGGGTGGCTACACCTTC

D: TRBD2
V: TRBV30
J: TRBJ2-5
size: .
CDR3: CGSSGAGTQYF
DNA: TGTGGAAGTAGCGGGGCCGGGACCCAGTACTTC

D: TRBD1
V: TRBV4-1
J: TRBJ2-3
size: .
CDR3: CASSPTGGAGLFSTDTQYF
DNA: TGCGCCAGCAGCCCGACAGGGGGCGCTGGCTTATTTAGCACAGATACGCAGTATTTT

D: TRBD1
V: TRBV11-2
J: TRBJ2-7
size: .
CDR3: CASSPEQGASYEQYF
DNA: TGTGCCAGCAGTCCAGAACAGGGGGCTTCCTACGAGCAGTACTTC

D: .
V: TRBV5-6
J: TRBJ1-2
size: .
CDR3: CASSREGVNYGYTF
DNA: TGTGCCAGCAGTCGTGAGGGCGTTAACTATGGCTACACCTTC

D: .
V: TRBV28
J: TRBJ2-1
size: .
CDR3: CASCLDRWGGPANNEQFF
DNA: TGTGCCAGCTGTTTGGATCGGTGGGGCGGCCCAGCCAACAATGAGCAGTTCTTC

D: .
V: TRBV6-5
J: TRBJ1-1
size: .
CDR3: CATFLGGYTEAFF
DNA: TGTGCCACCTTCTTAGGGGGATACACTGAAGCTTTCTTT

D: TRBD1
V: TRBV5-5
J: TRBJ1-1
size: .
CDR3: CASSPADRVFGGAFF
DNA: TGTGCCAGCAGCCCCGCGGACAGGGTGTTCGGTGGAGCTTTCTTT

D: TRBD2
V: TRBV7-9
J: TRBJ2-7
size: .
CDR3: CASSSPRGSRYEQYF
DNA: TGTGCCAGCAGCTCCCCGCGGGGGAGTAGATACGAGCAGTACTTC

D: .
V: TRBV19
J: TRBJ1-2
size: .
CDR3: CATSWAGLHGYTF
DNA: TGTGCCACCTCATGGGCAGGGCTTCATGGCTACACCTTC

D: TRBD1
V: TRBV11-2
J: TRBJ2-7
size: .
CDR3: CASSLDRGGEQYF
DNA: TGTGCCAGCAGCCTCGACAGGGGTGGCGAGCAGTACTTC

D: .
V: TRBV27
J: TRBJ2-3
size: .
CDR3: CASSYRDSTDTQYF
DNA: TGTGCCAGCAGTTACAGGGACAGCACAGATACGCAGTATTTT

D: .
V: TRBV18
J: TRBJ2-5
size: .
CDR3: CASSPPGLETQYF
DNA: TGTGCCAGCTCACCACCGGGACTAGAGACCCAGTACTTC

D: .
V: TRBV7-8
J: TRBJ2-4
size: .
CDR3: CASSPGLTRGNIQYF
DNA: TGTGCCAGCAGCCCGGGCCTCACCCGGGGAAACATTCAGTACTTC

D: TRBD2
V: TRBV5-4
J: TRBJ2-7
size: .
CDR3: CASSFSPGLAGVYEQYF
DNA: TGTGCCAGCAGCTTTTCTCCGGGACTAGCGGGAGTGTACGAGCAGTACTTC

D: TRBD2
V: TRBV5-1
J: TRBJ2-3
size: .
CDR3: CASSFFGVSGGEEDTQYF
DNA: TGCGCCAGCAGCTTCTTCGGGGTCAGCGGGGGGGAAGAAGATACGCAGTATTTT

D: TRBD2
V: TRBV2
J: TRBJ2-3
size: .
CDR3: CASSERGTISGGRRRDTQYF
DNA: TGTGCCAGCAGTGAACGGGGGACTATTAGCGGGGGGCGGCGTCGAGATACGCAGTATTTT

D: TRBD2
V: TRBV10-3
J: TRBJ2-3
size: .
CDR3: CAIRDSLAGAFKSTDTQYF
DNA: TGTGCCATCAGAGACAGCCTAGCGGGAGCCTTTAAGAGCACAGATACGCAGTATTTT

D: .
V: TRBV15
J: TRBJ2-7
size: .
CDR3: CATSRGSRSYEQYF
DNA: TGTGCCACCAGCAGAGGTTCTAGAAGCTACGAGCAGTACTTC

D: TRBD1
V: TRBV7-8
J: TRBJ2-6
size: once
CDR3: CASSLGYYGTGLTGANVLTF
DNA: TGTGCCAGCAGCTTAGGATATTACGGGACAGGGCTTACTGGGGCCAACGTCCTGACTTTC

D: .
V: TRBV28
J: TRBJ2-1
size: .
CDR3: CASSLLDTRNQFF
DNA: TGTGCCAGCAGTTTATTGGACACGAGGAATCAGTTCTTC

D: TRBD1
V: TRBV30
J: TRBJ1-1
size: .
CDR3: CAWREQGAREAFF
DNA: TGTGCCTGGAGGGAACAGGGGGCGCGGGAAGCTTTCTTT

D: TRBD2
V: TRBV5-1
J: TRBJ2-3
size: .
CDR3: CASSLSGTSGADTQYF
DNA: TGCGCCAGCAGCTTATCCGGGACTAGCGGGGCAGATACGCAGTATTTT

D: .
V: TRBV2
J: TRBJ1-1
size: .
CDR3: CASIPQGLTEAFF
DNA: TGTGCCAGCATTCCCCAGGGGTTGACTGAAGCTTTCTTT

D: TRBD2
V: TRBV28
J: TRBJ2-7
size: .
CDR3: CASSLVSSGAYEQYF
DNA: TGTGCCAGCAGTTTAGTTTCTAGCGGAGCCTACGAGCAGTACTTC

D: TRBD2
V: TRBV7-8
J: TRBJ2-7
size: .
CDR3: CASSSLAGVRHEQYF
DNA: TGTGCCAGCAGCTCTCTAGCGGGAGTTCGCCACGAGCAGTACTTC

D: TRBD1
V: TRBV6-1
J: TRBJ1-2
size: .
CDR3: CASTEPGTELGYTF
DNA: TGTGCCAGCACCGAACCTGGGACAGAGCTTGGCTACACCTTC

D: TRBD1
V: TRBV7-8
J: TRBJ1-2
size: .
CDR3: CASSYRDRDYGYTF
DNA: TGTGCCAGCAGCTACCGGGACAGGGACTATGGCTACACCTTC

D: TRBD2
V: TRBV9
J: TRBJ2-1
size: .
CDR3: CASSVVPSGSYNEQFF
DNA: TGTGCCAGCAGCGTAGTCCCTAGCGGGAGCTACAATGAGCAGTTCTTC

D: .
V: TRBV5-1
J: TRBJ2-3
size: .
CDR3: CASSPDSLTPSTDTQYF
DNA: TGCGCCAGCAGCCCGGACAGCCTTACTCCCAGCACAGATACGCAGTATTTT

D: TRBD1
V: TRBV9
J: TRBJ1-1
size: .
CDR3: CASSGAGGMNTEAFF
DNA: TGTGCCAGCAGCGGCGCAGGGGGTATGAACACTGAAGCTTTCTTT